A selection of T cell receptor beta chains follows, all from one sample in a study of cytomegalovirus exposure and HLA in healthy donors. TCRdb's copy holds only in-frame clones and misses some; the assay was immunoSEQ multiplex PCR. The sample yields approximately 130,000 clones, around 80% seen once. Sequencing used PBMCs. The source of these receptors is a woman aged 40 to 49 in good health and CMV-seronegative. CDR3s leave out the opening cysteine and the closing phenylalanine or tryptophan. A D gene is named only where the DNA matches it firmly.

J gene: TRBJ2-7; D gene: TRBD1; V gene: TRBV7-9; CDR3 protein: ASSWDRADEQY
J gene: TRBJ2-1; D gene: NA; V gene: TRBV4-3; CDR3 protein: ASGEEASYNEQF
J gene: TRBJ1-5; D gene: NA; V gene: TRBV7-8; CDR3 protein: ASSLLPLGVGQPQH
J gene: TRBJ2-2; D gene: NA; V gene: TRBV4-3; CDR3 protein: ASSQDWPNTGELF
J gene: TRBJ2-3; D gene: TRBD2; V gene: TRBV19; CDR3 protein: ASRGGTDTQY
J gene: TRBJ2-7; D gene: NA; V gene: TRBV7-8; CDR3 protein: ASSLVPGLYEQY
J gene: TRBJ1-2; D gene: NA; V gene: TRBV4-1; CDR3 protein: ASSHGTQRDTNRANYGYT
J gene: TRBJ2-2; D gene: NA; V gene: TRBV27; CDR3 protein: ASSWSSSNTGELF
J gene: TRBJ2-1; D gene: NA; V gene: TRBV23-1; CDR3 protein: ASSQGLSLYNEQF
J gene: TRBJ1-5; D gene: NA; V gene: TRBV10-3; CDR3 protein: AIGGATAGNQPQH
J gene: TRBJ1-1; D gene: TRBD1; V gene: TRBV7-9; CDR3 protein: ASSLAGQKFEAF
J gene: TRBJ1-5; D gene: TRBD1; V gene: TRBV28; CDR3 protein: ASSFSITGGNQPQH
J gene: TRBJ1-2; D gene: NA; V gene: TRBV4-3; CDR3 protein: ASSPSAGYYGYT
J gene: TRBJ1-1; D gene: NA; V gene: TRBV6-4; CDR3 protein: ASSEGRNTEAF
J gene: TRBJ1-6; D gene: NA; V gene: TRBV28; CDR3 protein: ASSVDSNSPLH
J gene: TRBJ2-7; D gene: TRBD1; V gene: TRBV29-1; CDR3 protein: SVEADRGEQY
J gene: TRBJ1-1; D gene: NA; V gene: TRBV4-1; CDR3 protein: ASSQVGERANTEAF
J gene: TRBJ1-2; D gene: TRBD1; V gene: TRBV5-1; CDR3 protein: ASSLSGTAYGYT
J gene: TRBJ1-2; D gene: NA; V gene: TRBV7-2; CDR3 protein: ASSSRQGYT
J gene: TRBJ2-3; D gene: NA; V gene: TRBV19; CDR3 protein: ASSTYTGTDTQY
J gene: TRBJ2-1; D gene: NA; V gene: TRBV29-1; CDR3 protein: SVERGLAGMDEQF
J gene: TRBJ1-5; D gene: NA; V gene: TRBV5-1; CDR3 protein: ASSLGGGNQPQH
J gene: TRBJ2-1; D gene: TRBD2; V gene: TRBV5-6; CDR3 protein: ASSSARSGSNSYNEQF
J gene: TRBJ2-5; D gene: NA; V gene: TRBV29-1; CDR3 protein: SADLQETQY
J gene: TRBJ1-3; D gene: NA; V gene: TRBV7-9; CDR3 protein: ASSLGDIRNTIY
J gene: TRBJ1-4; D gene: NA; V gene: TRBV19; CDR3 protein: ASSRGTPNEKLF
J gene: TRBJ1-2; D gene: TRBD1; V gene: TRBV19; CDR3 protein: ASNPDRAGGYT
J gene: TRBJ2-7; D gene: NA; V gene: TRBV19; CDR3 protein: ASSPLGAAYEQY
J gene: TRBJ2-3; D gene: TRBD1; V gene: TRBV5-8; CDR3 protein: ASSDRVGVTYTQY
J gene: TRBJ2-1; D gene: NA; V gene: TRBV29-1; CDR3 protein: SVVGGKNYNEQF
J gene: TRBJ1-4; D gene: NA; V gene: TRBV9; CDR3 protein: APSRVEKLF
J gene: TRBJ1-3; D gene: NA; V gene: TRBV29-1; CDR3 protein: SVVLQGKSGSGNTIY
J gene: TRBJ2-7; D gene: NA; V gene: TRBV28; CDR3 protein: ASSLVRAFSYEQY
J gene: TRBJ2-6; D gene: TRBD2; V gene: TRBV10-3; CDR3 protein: AISRWEGVPSGANVLT
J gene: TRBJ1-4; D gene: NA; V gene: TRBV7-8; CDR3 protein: ASSFYRKANEKLF
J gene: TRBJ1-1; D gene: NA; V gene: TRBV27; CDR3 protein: ASRRMGNTEAF
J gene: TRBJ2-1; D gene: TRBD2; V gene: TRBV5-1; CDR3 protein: ASSSGLDSYNEQF
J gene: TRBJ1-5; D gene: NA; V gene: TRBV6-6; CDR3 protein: ASSYPEGRGNQPQH